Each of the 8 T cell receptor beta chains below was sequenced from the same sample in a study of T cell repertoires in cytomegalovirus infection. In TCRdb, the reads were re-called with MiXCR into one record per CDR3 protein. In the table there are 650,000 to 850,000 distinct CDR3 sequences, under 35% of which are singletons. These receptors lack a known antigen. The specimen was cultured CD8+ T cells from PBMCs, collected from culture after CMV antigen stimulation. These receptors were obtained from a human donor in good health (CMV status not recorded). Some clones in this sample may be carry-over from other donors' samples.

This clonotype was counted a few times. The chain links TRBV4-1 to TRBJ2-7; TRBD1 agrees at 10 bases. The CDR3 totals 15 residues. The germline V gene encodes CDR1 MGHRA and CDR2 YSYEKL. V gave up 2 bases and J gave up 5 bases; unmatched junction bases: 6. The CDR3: CASSQSDRGPDEQYF. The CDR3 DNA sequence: TGCGCCAGCAGCCAAAGTGACAGGGGGCCCGACGAGCAGTACTTC.

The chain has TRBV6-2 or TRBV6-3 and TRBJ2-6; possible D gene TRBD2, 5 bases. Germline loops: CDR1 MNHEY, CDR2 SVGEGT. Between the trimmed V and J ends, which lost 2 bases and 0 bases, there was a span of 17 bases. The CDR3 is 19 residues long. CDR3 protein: CASSYEANSESSGANVLTF. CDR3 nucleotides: TGTGCCAGCAGTTACGAGGCTAATAGCGAAAGCTCTGGGGCCAACGTCCTGACTTTC.

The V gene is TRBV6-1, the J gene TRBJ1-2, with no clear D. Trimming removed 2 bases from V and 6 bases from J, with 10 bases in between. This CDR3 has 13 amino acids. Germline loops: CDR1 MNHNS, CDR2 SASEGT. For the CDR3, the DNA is TGTGCCAGCAGTGAACTTCAAGGGAATGGCTACACCTTC. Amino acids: CASSELQGNGYTF.

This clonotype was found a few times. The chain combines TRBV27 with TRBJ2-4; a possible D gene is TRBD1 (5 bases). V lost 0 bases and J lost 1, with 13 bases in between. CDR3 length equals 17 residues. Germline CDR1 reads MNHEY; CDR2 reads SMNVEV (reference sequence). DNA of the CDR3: TGTGCCAGCAGTTTATCAGCAGGGCTCGGGGCCAAAAACATTCAGTACTTC. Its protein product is CASSLSAGLGAKNIQYF.

In DNA, the CDR3 is TGTGCCAGCAGTTTCTCTCTTCGCGGGGGGTTCCAAGAGACCCAGTACTTC. It encodes CASSFSLRGGFQETQYF. The chain is built from TRBV6-1 and TRBJ2-5; the match to TRBD2 covers 8 bases. J lost 1 base, V lost 5 bases, and 12 bases had no gene match. Germline CDR1 and CDR2: MNHNS and SASEGT. The length of the CDR3 is 17 residues.

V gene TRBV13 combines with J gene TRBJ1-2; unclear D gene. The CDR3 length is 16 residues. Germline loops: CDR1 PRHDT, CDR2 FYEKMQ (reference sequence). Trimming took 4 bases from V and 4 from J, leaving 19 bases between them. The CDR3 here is CASSSARLGGLYGYTF. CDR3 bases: TGTGCCAGCAGCTCTGCTCGACTAGGAGGCCTCTATGGCTACACCTTC.

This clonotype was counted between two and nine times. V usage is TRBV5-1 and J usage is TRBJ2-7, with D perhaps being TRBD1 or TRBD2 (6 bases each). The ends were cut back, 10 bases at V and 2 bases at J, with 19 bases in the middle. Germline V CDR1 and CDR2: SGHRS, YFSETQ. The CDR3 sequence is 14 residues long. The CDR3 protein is CASQFVEGAYEQYF. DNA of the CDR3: TGCGCCTCCCAATTCGTGGAGGGGGCCTACGAGCAGTACTTC.

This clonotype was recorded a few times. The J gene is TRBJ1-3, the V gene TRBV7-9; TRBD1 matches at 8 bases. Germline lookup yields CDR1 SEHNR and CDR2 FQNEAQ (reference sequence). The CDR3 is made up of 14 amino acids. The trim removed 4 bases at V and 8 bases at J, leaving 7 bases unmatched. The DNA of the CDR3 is TGTGCCAGCAGCTCCGTGGACAGGGAAGACACCATATATTTT. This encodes CASSSVDREDTIYF.